The 2 T cell receptor beta chains reported below all come from one sample, sequenced in a study of T cell changes during pregnancy in multiple sclerosis. Clones were sequenced by immunoSEQ multiplex PCR, and TCRdb holds only the in-frame ones, with some missing. The data contain about 110,000 clones, around nine tenths of them singletons. Sequenced material: peripheral blood, taken in the third trimester of pregnancy. The receptors here all came from a female donor with multiple sclerosis, enrolled in a pregnancy study.

The rearrangement uses TRBV9 and TRBJ1-2; D is ambiguous. The V gene lost 0 bases and the J gene lost 4 bases, with 10 bases spanning the gap. In germline, CDR1 is SGDLS, CDR2 YYNGEE. This CDR3 comprises 14 residues. The CDR3 DNA sequence: TGTGCCAGCAGCGTAGACCCGGGAGGCTATGGCTACACCTTC. This translates into CASSVDPGGYGYTF.

The J gene is TRBJ1-4, the V gene TRBV19, with 8 bases matching TRBD1. CDR3 length: 13 residues. V trimming: 4 bases; J trimming: 7 bases; junction bases outside the gene matches: 2. Germline lookup yields CDR1 LNHDA and CDR2 SQIVND (reference sequence). The CDR3 DNA follows: TGTGCCAGTAGTAGGGACAGGAGTGAAAAACTGTTTTTT. Translating it yields CASSRDRSEKLFF.